This T cell receptor beta chain was identified during a study of T cell responses to AZD1222 COVID-19 vaccine. Regarding this clone: What it recognizes is unknown.

Using immunoSEQ multiplex PCR, the repertoire was profiled, and TCRdb retains in-frame clones only, with some absent. The sample records about 130,000 clones, roughly 90% being singletons. General study findings and limits: Only after the peak T cell response were repertoires sampled. White British donors predominated, females outnumbered males, and clonal diversity was possibly underestimated. Vaccination with two AZD1222 doses was followed by a rise in Spike-specific TCR breadth and depth. Within unmutated variant regions lay the reported targets of nearly half of spike-specific TCRs.

Per the germline V gene, CDR1 is SGHDN and CDR2 is FVKESK. The CDR3 extends over 15 amino acids. Trimming cost V 3 bases and J 8 bases, with 19 bases left between them. The receptor comes from an adult in good health. This sample comprised peripheral blood, obtained on day 0 of AZD1222 vaccination. This chain links TRBV14 with TRBJ1-1; D possibly corresponds to TRBD1 (6 bases). CDR3 residues: CASSHLSDGTGEAFF. In DNA form, the CDR3 reads TGTGCCAGCAGCCACCTTTCGGATGGTACAGGGGAAGCTTTCTTT.